This T cell receptor beta chain was obtained from a study of tumor and adjacent non-tumor tissue in lung cancer. The wider study: Aged roughly 30 to 85 years, patients included about 11 men and roughly 5 women with stage I to III disease. General study results and limits: In normal lung, the top 100 clones were significantly more dominant than in tumor. Significantly higher TCR diversity was found in tumor than normal lung.

This sample's RNA came from whole unsorted tissue. Donors were chemotherapy-naive, newly diagnosed lung cancer surgical patients in China, August–late 2014. A modified ARM-PCR protocol with three rounds of nested PCR amplified TCRbeta. TCRdb re-called the multiplex PCR reads through MiXCR, storing one row per CDR3 protein. The table lists tens of thousands of distinct CDR3 sequences, around 64% of them singletons. Germline-derived CDR1 and CDR2 are MNHEY and SVGAGI. The J segment lost 4 bases and the V segment lost 6 bases, leaving 14 bases of the junction unmatched. The CDR3 totals 16 residues. In regard to this clonotype: The antigen remains undetermined.

The sample taken for sequencing was lung tumor tissue. The genes are TRBV6-5 and TRBJ2-7; 8 bases agree with TRBD1. The source of this sequence is a man aged 55 to 70 with non-small cell lung cancer. The CDR3 sequence: CASRSDSGQARYEQYF. In DNA, the CDR3 is TGTGCCAGCAGATCCGATTCGGGACAGGCCCGATACGAGCAGTACTTC.